Included here is one T cell receptor (beta chain) sequence, with context. Antigen specificity is unknown. Germline CDR1 SEHNR, CDR2 FQNEAQ (reference sequence). V trimming: 5 bases; J trimming: 6 bases; junction bases outside the gene matches: 5. This CDR3 has 15 residues. The record originates from a study of Ad26.COV2.S vaccination and SARS-CoV-2 variants. Study-level findings and limits: CD8+ and CD4+ T cells specific for spike reportedly responded with substantial breadth after vaccination.

Clones were sequenced by immunoSEQ multiplex PCR, and TCRdb holds only the in-frame ones, with some missing. Of about 350,000 clones in the sample, 88% are singletons; the top ten hold around 6.4%. Specified treatment: around 19 received Ad26.COV2.S at low or high dose, single or two shots; about 5 received placebo; per-sample allocation not given. The investigators took samples on day 63 after the first vaccine or placebo injection. The source material was peripheral blood, sampled in a trial of Ad26.COV2.S vaccine versus placebo. This sequence originates from a person between 18 and 65 years old who received the Ad26.COV2.S COVID-19 vaccine or a placebo. The chain links TRBV7-9 to TRBJ2-4, with 12 positions matching TRBD2. CDR3 nucleotide sequence: TGTGCCAGCAGCCTAGAGGGACTAGCGGGAAACATTCAGTACTTC. Its translation: CASSLEGLAGNIQYF.